Listed below are T cell receptor beta chains from one sample, sequenced in a study of cytomegalovirus exposure and HLA in healthy donors. Profiling relied on immunoSEQ multiplex PCR, and the TCRdb table lists in-frame clones only, not all of them. The sample contains 150,000 to 200,000 clones, roughly 82% of which appear only once. Sequenced material: PBMCs. The receptors shown here come from a man aged 45 to 65 in good health and CMV-seropositive. Both conserved end residues are part of each CDR3. The D gene is left open where the match is weak. Clone size is shown for a subset of rows, as once, few, many or a class of expanded clone.

v_call,j_call,d_call,clone_size,cdr3_aa,cdr3_nt
TRBV19,TRBJ1-1,NA,NA,CASRDRAFTEAFF,TGTGCCAGTAGGGACAGAGCTTTCACTGAAGCTTTCTTT
TRBV10-2,TRBJ2-3,TRBD2,NA,CASSGRPGLASTDTQYF,TGCGCCAGCAGTGGTAGACCGGGACTAGCTAGCACAGATACGCAGTATTTT
TRBV9,TRBJ2-5,TRBD2,NA,CASSPGLAGYVGETQYF,TGTGCCAGCAGCCCTGGACTAGCGGGGTACGTGGGAGAGACCCAGTACTTC
TRBV5-6,TRBJ2-5,NA,once,CASSYGETQYF,TGTGCCAGCAGTTACGGAGAGACCCAGTACTTC
TRBV7-2,TRBJ1-5,NA,once,CASSLGRLKVSNQPQHF,TGTGCCAGCAGCTTAGGCAGGCTCAAAGTGAGCAATCAGCCCCAGCATTTT
TRBV19,TRBJ2-2,NA,NA,CASSIRGGPGELFF,TGTGCCAGTAGTATTAGGGGGGGGCCCGGGGAGCTGTTTTTT
TRBV11-2,TRBJ1-2,TRBD1,NA,CASSSIRSLDRGYGYTF,TGTGCCAGCAGCTCTATCAGGTCCTTGGACAGGGGGTATGGCTACACCTTC
TRBV4-1,TRBJ2-1,TRBD2,NA,CASSQGLAGAEQFF,TGCGCCAGCAGCCAAGGACTAGCGGGAGCAGAGCAGTTCTTC
TRBV7-8,TRBJ1-1,NA,NA,CASSQTENTEAFF,TGTGCCAGCAGCCAGACAGAGAACACTGAAGCTTTCTTT
TRBV27,TRBJ1-2,TRBD1,NA,CASSVTGDLNPANYGYTF,TGTGCCAGCAGTGTGACAGGGGACTTGAACCCTGCTAACTATGGCTACACCTTC
TRBV5-6,TRBJ2-5,TRBD1,few,CASSGAGTGEETQYF,TGTGCCAGCAGCGGAGCCGGGACAGGGGAAGAGACCCAGTACTTC
TRBV5-1,TRBJ2-3,NA,NA,CASSLGGASEADTQYF,TGCGCCAGCAGCTTAGGGGGGGCTAGCGAGGCAGATACGCAGTATTTT
TRBV5-8,TRBJ1-4,NA,NA,CASSLGRTSATNEKLFF,TGTGCCAGCAGCTTGGGGCGGACATCAGCAACTAATGAAAAACTGTTTTTT
TRBV27,TRBJ1-5,TRBD1,NA,CASSLYGGGGQPQHF,TGTGCCAGCAGTTTATATGGAGGGGGCGGACAGCCCCAGCATTTT
TRBV19,TRBJ2-1,TRBD2,NA,CASSIFSGNEQFF,TGTGCCAGTAGTATATTTAGCGGGAATGAGCAGTTCTTC
TRBV5-4,TRBJ1-2,TRBD1,once,CASSLTGQAAF,TGTGCCAGCAGCTTGACGGGACAGGCGGCCTTC
TRBV4-1,TRBJ1-3,NA,NA,CASSQTTVGNTIYF,TGCGCCAGCAGCCAGACGACAGTTGGAAACACCATATATTTT
TRBV4-1,TRBJ1-1,NA,NA,CASSYYTEAFF,TGCGCCAGCAGCTACTACACTGAAGCTTTCTTT